This T cell receptor beta chain was retrieved from a study of cytomegalovirus exposure and HLA in healthy donors. This CDR3 region has 14 residues. Trimming took off 3 bases at V and 0 bases at J, with 9 bases between the two ends. Germline CDR1 reads MDHEN; CDR2 reads SYDVKM. Healthy people donating bone marrow made up the donors. PCR was performed using 60 Vbeta and 13 Jbeta primers. Some clones are missing from TCRdb's copy, which holds only in-frame ones; the method was immunoSEQ multiplex PCR. The sample contains under 150,000 clones, 70% to 85% of which appear only once. Sequenced input: PBMCs. The sequence derives from a male donor in good health and CMV-seronegative. V usage is TRBV28 and J usage is TRBJ2-7, with D hard to call. The CDR3 region is CASSFPPGSYEQYF. CDR3 bases: TGTGCCAGCAGTTTTCCCCCGGGCTCCTACGAGCAGTACTTC. The full variable domain, its missing parts supplied by reference TRBV28 and TRBJ2-7, is DVKVTQSSRYLVKRTGEKVFLECVQDMDHENMFWYRQDPGLGLRLIYFSYDVKMKEKGDIPEGYSVSREKKERFSLILESASTNQTSMYLCASSFPPGSYEQYFGPGTRLTVT.